This T cell receptor beta chain was found in a study of control samples from healthy donors and cancer patients. Sequencing was performed with immunoSEQ multiplex PCR; in TCRdb, only in-frame clones are kept and a portion is missing. The sample contains 35,000 to 55,000 clones, approximately 90% of which appear only once. V lost 3 bases to trimming and J lost 4 bases, with 12 bases between them. There are 14 residues in the CDR3. Germline CDR1 SEHNR, CDR2 FQNEAQ (reference sequence). The receptor's source is a woman in her thirties or forties with head and neck cancer. The rearrangement links TRBV7-9 to TRBJ1-2; D uncertain. The specimen was PBMCs. Here the CDR3 DNA reads TGTGCCAGCAGCTTTGACATCGCGAGCTATGGCTACACCTTC. As protein: CASSFDIASYGYTF.